The rows below give T cell receptor beta chains drawn from one sample of a study of PD-L1 blockade in urothelial cancer. Repertoires were generated with immunoSEQ multiplex PCR, while TCRdb's copy carries only in-frame clones and drops some. The sample has around 110,000 clones, roughly 90% seen once. Sample: PBMCs, taken around atezolizumab (anti-PD-L1) treatment. Source of these receptors: a man aged 55-75 years with urothelial cancer. The CDR3 runs from the conserved cysteine through the conserved F or W. The order of the fields is clone size, V gene, J gene, D gene, CDR3 DNA, CDR3 protein. A D gene is named only where the DNA matches it firmly. Only some rows state a clone size, as once, few, many or a class for expanded clones.

abundance: -; v_gene: TRBV21-1; j_gene: TRBJ2-1; d_gene: -; CDR3nt: TGTGCCAGCAGCAAATGGGAACCGGGACAGGGGTACAATGAGCAGTTCTTC; CDR3aa: CASSKWEPGQGYNEQFF
abundance: -; v_gene: TRBV14; j_gene: TRBJ1-2; d_gene: -; CDR3nt: TGTGCCAGCAGCCAGACGTTCGCGGGTTCTCGTTATGGCTACACCTTC; CDR3aa: CASSQTFAGSRYGYTF
abundance: once; v_gene: TRBV15; j_gene: TRBJ1-5; d_gene: -; CDR3nt: TGTGCCACCAGCAGAGGAGGAAGCAATCAGCCCCAGCATTTT; CDR3aa: CATSRGGSNQPQHF
abundance: -; v_gene: TRBV19; j_gene: TRBJ2-5; d_gene: TRBD2; CDR3nt: TGTGCCAGTAGTCCGACGACTAGCGGGGGGGCCGGTGAGACCCAGTACTTC; CDR3aa: CASSPTTSGGAGETQYF
abundance: -; v_gene: TRBV6-1; j_gene: TRBJ1-1; d_gene: -; CDR3nt: TGTGCCAGCACCCGGCGGGGACGGGGTGAAGCTTTCTTT; CDR3aa: CASTRRGRGEAFF
abundance: -; v_gene: TRBV7-2; j_gene: TRBJ2-3; d_gene: TRBD2; CDR3nt: TGTGCCAGCAACAGCGGGAGGGCCACAGATACGCAGTATTTT; CDR3aa: CASNSGRATDTQYF
abundance: -; v_gene: TRBV4-3; j_gene: TRBJ2-3; d_gene: -; CDR3nt: TGCGCCAGCACCCAAGTATTATCCAGTACAGATACGCAGTATTTT; CDR3aa: CASTQVLSSTDTQYF
abundance: -; v_gene: TRBV6-1; j_gene: TRBJ2-7; d_gene: -; CDR3nt: TGTGCCAGTACCCAGCTCGAGGGAGGCTACGAGCAGTACTTC; CDR3aa: CASTQLEGGYEQYF
abundance: -; v_gene: TRBV6-1; j_gene: TRBJ2-3; d_gene: TRBD2; CDR3nt: TGTGCCAGCAGCTTCCAGCGGGGGGGCACAGATACGCAGTATTTT; CDR3aa: CASSFQRGGTDTQYF
abundance: -; v_gene: TRBV7-9; j_gene: TRBJ2-5; d_gene: TRBD2; CDR3nt: TGTGCCAGCAGCCCCGCGGCGGGGGGGCAAGAGACCCAGTACTTC; CDR3aa: CASSPAAGGQETQYF
abundance: -; v_gene: TRBV2; j_gene: TRBJ2-2; d_gene: TRBD2; CDR3nt: TGTGCCAGCAGTGGGACTAGCGAGACGGGTACCGGGGAGCTGTTTTTT; CDR3aa: CASSGTSETGTGELFF
abundance: -; v_gene: TRBV9; j_gene: TRBJ2-1; d_gene: TRBD2; CDR3nt: TGTGCCAGCAGCGCCACTAGCGGGGGCGCCTCCCACTACAATGAGCAGTTCTTC; CDR3aa: CASSATSGGASHYNEQFF
abundance: -; v_gene: TRBV6-6; j_gene: TRBJ2-2; d_gene: TRBD1; CDR3nt: TGTGCCAGCAGCCTGGACAGGGCCAACACCGGGGAGCTGTTTTTT; CDR3aa: CASSLDRANTGELFF
abundance: -; v_gene: TRBV4-3; j_gene: TRBJ2-1; d_gene: -; CDR3nt: TGCGCCAGCAGCCAAGAATACCGGGAGTACGGCGAGCAGTTCTTC; CDR3aa: CASSQEYREYGEQFF
abundance: -; v_gene: TRBV9; j_gene: TRBJ2-5; d_gene: -; CDR3nt: TGTGCCAGCAGCGTAGATCAGGGTTTGGAGACCCAGTACTTC; CDR3aa: CASSVDQGLETQYF
abundance: -; v_gene: TRBV6-5; j_gene: TRBJ1-1; d_gene: -; CDR3nt: TGTGCCAGCAGCGCGACAGCTATGAACACTGAAGCTTTCTTT; CDR3aa: CASSATAMNTEAFF
abundance: -; v_gene: TRBV19; j_gene: TRBJ1-5; d_gene: -; CDR3nt: TGTGCCAGTAGTATAGGACAGGTTGGCAATCAGCCCCAGCATTTT; CDR3aa: CASSIGQVGNQPQHF
abundance: -; v_gene: TRBV6-1; j_gene: TRBJ2-5; d_gene: TRBD2; CDR3nt: TGTGCCAGCAGTGAAGTGGGAGGGCTCCAGTACTTC; CDR3aa: CASSEVGGLQYF
abundance: few; v_gene: TRBV5-1; j_gene: TRBJ2-1; d_gene: -; CDR3nt: TGCGCCAGCAGCTTGGACACCTACAATGAGCAGTTCTTC; CDR3aa: CASSLDTYNEQFF
abundance: -; v_gene: TRBV6-5; j_gene: TRBJ1-6; d_gene: -; CDR3nt: TGTGCCAGCAGTTACTCGGGCAGACAAAATTCACCCCTCCACTTT; CDR3aa: CASSYSGRQNSPLHF
abundance: -; v_gene: TRBV7-2; j_gene: TRBJ2-1; d_gene: -; CDR3nt: TGTGCCAGCAGCTTAGGGGCGGGGCGCCATGAGCAGTTCTTC; CDR3aa: CASSLGAGRHEQFF
abundance: -; v_gene: TRBV5-8; j_gene: TRBJ1-1; d_gene: -; CDR3nt: TGTGCCAGCAGCTGGGGGGGGAACACTGAAGCTTTCTTT; CDR3aa: CASSWGGNTEAFF
abundance: -; v_gene: TRBV28; j_gene: TRBJ1-1; d_gene: -; CDR3nt: TGTGCCAGCAGCCCTTCCGTGAACACTGAAGCTTTCTTT; CDR3aa: CASSPSVNTEAFF
abundance: few; v_gene: TRBV6-5; j_gene: TRBJ1-4; d_gene: -; CDR3nt: TGTGCCAGCAGTCCAAACACAGGGACTAATGAAAAACTGTTTTTT; CDR3aa: CASSPNTGTNEKLFF
abundance: -; v_gene: TRBV6-6; j_gene: TRBJ1-1; d_gene: TRBD1; CDR3nt: TGTGCCAGCAGTTACCCTGGACAGGCCAACACTGAAGCTTTCTTT; CDR3aa: CASSYPGQANTEAFF
abundance: -; v_gene: TRBV5-1; j_gene: TRBJ2-1; d_gene: TRBD2; CDR3nt: TGCGCCAGCAGCTTGGGGAGTGCGGGAGTAGGCGGTGAGCAGTTCTTC; CDR3aa: CASSLGSAGVGGEQFF
abundance: few; v_gene: TRBV28; j_gene: TRBJ1-1; d_gene: -; CDR3nt: TGTGCCAGCAGTTTAAACAGGGTAAAGGTGAACCGGATGAACACTGAAGCTTTCTTT; CDR3aa: CASSLNRVKVNRMNTEAFF
abundance: -; v_gene: TRBV2; j_gene: TRBJ1-5; d_gene: TRBD1; CDR3nt: TGTGCCAGCAGTGAACGGACAGGATGGCAGCATTTT; CDR3aa: CASSERTGWQHF
abundance: -; v_gene: TRBV9; j_gene: TRBJ1-2; d_gene: -; CDR3nt: TGTGCCAGCAGCGTAGTCAGGGATCGAGACGGCTACACCTTC; CDR3aa: CASSVVRDRDGYTF
abundance: -; v_gene: TRBV28; j_gene: TRBJ2-7; d_gene: TRBD1; CDR3nt: TGTGCCAGCAGAAGACAGGGGGATGGCGAGCAGTACTTC; CDR3aa: CASRRQGDGEQYF
abundance: -; v_gene: TRBV6-1; j_gene: TRBJ2-1; d_gene: -; CDR3nt: TGTGCCAGCTTCCTCTACAATGAGCAGTTCTTC; CDR3aa: CASFLYNEQFF
abundance: -; v_gene: TRBV5-6; j_gene: TRBJ2-3; d_gene: TRBD2; CDR3nt: TGTGCCAGCAGCAAAGGTGGAGCGGGGGGGCGGAGTACGCAGTATTTT; CDR3aa: CASSKGGAGGRSTQYF
abundance: -; v_gene: TRBV30; j_gene: TRBJ1-4; d_gene: TRBD1; CDR3nt: TGTGCCTGGAGTGGGGGACAGGGAGTGAGTGCAACTAATGAAAAACTGTTTTTT; CDR3aa: CAWSGGQGVSATNEKLFF
abundance: -; v_gene: TRBV7-2; j_gene: TRBJ2-3; d_gene: -; CDR3nt: TGTGCCAGCAGCTTGACAGTTTCAGATACGCAGTATTTT; CDR3aa: CASSLTVSDTQYF
abundance: -; v_gene: TRBV11-3; j_gene: TRBJ2-3; d_gene: -; CDR3nt: TGTGCCAGCAGCTCTCGGGGTCGGGCAGATACGCAGTATTTT; CDR3aa: CASSSRGRADTQYF
abundance: -; v_gene: TRBV30; j_gene: TRBJ1-4; d_gene: -; CDR3nt: TGTGCCCGGGGGACGGCACCTAATGAAAAACTGTTTTTT; CDR3aa: CARGTAPNEKLFF
abundance: -; v_gene: TRBV6-5; j_gene: TRBJ2-5; d_gene: -; CDR3nt: TGTGCCAGCAGCCAGGTCAACCAAGAGACCCAGTACTTC; CDR3aa: CASSQVNQETQYF
abundance: -; v_gene: TRBV9; j_gene: TRBJ2-1; d_gene: -; CDR3nt: TGTGCCAGCAGCTCCCGGGGGACAGCCAACGCCCCGAATGAGCAGTTCTTC; CDR3aa: CASSSRGTANAPNEQFF
abundance: -; v_gene: TRBV11-2; j_gene: TRBJ1-4; d_gene: -; CDR3nt: TGTGCCAGCAAGGCTTCCAGGGGTTATAATGAAAAACTGTTTTTT; CDR3aa: CASKASRGYNEKLFF
abundance: -; v_gene: TRBV5-4; j_gene: TRBJ2-7; d_gene: -; CDR3nt: TGTGCCAGCAGCTTTGGCGGGGCAGGGAACTCCTACGAGCAGTACTTC; CDR3aa: CASSFGGAGNSYEQYF
abundance: -; v_gene: TRBV10-2; j_gene: TRBJ1-5; d_gene: TRBD1; CDR3nt: TGCGCCAGCAGTGAGTCTACAGGGGGCTATCAGCCCCAGCATTTT; CDR3aa: CASSESTGGYQPQHF
abundance: -; v_gene: TRBV7-3; j_gene: TRBJ2-3; d_gene: -; CDR3nt: TGTGCCAGCAGCGCCACTACGACAGATACGCAGTATTTT; CDR3aa: CASSATTTDTQYF
abundance: few; v_gene: TRBV4-3; j_gene: TRBJ1-4; d_gene: -; CDR3nt: TGCGCCAGCAGCCAAGAGAACAGTCAAAGGGAAAAACTGTTTTTT; CDR3aa: CASSQENSQREKLFF
abundance: -; v_gene: TRBV2; j_gene: TRBJ2-7; d_gene: -; CDR3nt: TGTGCCAGCTCGTACACGCTCTCCGAGCAGTACTTC; CDR3aa: CASSYTLSEQYF
abundance: -; v_gene: TRBV6-1; j_gene: TRBJ1-2; d_gene: -; CDR3nt: TGTGCCAGCAGTGAAAACATACGACTTCACACCTTC; CDR3aa: CASSENIRLHTF
abundance: -; v_gene: TRBV2; j_gene: TRBJ2-2; d_gene: TRBD1; CDR3nt: TGTGCCAGCAGTGTGCGACAGGGGGCCGGGGAGCTGTTTTTT; CDR3aa: CASSVRQGAGELFF
abundance: -; v_gene: TRBV2; j_gene: TRBJ2-7; d_gene: TRBD1; CDR3nt: TGTGCCAGCAGTGGGGACAGATACTCCTACGAGCAGTACTTC; CDR3aa: CASSGDRYSYEQYF
abundance: -; v_gene: TRBV5-1; j_gene: TRBJ2-2; d_gene: -; CDR3nt: TGCGCCAGCAGCTTGGTAGCCGGGGAGCTGTTTTTT; CDR3aa: CASSLVAGELFF